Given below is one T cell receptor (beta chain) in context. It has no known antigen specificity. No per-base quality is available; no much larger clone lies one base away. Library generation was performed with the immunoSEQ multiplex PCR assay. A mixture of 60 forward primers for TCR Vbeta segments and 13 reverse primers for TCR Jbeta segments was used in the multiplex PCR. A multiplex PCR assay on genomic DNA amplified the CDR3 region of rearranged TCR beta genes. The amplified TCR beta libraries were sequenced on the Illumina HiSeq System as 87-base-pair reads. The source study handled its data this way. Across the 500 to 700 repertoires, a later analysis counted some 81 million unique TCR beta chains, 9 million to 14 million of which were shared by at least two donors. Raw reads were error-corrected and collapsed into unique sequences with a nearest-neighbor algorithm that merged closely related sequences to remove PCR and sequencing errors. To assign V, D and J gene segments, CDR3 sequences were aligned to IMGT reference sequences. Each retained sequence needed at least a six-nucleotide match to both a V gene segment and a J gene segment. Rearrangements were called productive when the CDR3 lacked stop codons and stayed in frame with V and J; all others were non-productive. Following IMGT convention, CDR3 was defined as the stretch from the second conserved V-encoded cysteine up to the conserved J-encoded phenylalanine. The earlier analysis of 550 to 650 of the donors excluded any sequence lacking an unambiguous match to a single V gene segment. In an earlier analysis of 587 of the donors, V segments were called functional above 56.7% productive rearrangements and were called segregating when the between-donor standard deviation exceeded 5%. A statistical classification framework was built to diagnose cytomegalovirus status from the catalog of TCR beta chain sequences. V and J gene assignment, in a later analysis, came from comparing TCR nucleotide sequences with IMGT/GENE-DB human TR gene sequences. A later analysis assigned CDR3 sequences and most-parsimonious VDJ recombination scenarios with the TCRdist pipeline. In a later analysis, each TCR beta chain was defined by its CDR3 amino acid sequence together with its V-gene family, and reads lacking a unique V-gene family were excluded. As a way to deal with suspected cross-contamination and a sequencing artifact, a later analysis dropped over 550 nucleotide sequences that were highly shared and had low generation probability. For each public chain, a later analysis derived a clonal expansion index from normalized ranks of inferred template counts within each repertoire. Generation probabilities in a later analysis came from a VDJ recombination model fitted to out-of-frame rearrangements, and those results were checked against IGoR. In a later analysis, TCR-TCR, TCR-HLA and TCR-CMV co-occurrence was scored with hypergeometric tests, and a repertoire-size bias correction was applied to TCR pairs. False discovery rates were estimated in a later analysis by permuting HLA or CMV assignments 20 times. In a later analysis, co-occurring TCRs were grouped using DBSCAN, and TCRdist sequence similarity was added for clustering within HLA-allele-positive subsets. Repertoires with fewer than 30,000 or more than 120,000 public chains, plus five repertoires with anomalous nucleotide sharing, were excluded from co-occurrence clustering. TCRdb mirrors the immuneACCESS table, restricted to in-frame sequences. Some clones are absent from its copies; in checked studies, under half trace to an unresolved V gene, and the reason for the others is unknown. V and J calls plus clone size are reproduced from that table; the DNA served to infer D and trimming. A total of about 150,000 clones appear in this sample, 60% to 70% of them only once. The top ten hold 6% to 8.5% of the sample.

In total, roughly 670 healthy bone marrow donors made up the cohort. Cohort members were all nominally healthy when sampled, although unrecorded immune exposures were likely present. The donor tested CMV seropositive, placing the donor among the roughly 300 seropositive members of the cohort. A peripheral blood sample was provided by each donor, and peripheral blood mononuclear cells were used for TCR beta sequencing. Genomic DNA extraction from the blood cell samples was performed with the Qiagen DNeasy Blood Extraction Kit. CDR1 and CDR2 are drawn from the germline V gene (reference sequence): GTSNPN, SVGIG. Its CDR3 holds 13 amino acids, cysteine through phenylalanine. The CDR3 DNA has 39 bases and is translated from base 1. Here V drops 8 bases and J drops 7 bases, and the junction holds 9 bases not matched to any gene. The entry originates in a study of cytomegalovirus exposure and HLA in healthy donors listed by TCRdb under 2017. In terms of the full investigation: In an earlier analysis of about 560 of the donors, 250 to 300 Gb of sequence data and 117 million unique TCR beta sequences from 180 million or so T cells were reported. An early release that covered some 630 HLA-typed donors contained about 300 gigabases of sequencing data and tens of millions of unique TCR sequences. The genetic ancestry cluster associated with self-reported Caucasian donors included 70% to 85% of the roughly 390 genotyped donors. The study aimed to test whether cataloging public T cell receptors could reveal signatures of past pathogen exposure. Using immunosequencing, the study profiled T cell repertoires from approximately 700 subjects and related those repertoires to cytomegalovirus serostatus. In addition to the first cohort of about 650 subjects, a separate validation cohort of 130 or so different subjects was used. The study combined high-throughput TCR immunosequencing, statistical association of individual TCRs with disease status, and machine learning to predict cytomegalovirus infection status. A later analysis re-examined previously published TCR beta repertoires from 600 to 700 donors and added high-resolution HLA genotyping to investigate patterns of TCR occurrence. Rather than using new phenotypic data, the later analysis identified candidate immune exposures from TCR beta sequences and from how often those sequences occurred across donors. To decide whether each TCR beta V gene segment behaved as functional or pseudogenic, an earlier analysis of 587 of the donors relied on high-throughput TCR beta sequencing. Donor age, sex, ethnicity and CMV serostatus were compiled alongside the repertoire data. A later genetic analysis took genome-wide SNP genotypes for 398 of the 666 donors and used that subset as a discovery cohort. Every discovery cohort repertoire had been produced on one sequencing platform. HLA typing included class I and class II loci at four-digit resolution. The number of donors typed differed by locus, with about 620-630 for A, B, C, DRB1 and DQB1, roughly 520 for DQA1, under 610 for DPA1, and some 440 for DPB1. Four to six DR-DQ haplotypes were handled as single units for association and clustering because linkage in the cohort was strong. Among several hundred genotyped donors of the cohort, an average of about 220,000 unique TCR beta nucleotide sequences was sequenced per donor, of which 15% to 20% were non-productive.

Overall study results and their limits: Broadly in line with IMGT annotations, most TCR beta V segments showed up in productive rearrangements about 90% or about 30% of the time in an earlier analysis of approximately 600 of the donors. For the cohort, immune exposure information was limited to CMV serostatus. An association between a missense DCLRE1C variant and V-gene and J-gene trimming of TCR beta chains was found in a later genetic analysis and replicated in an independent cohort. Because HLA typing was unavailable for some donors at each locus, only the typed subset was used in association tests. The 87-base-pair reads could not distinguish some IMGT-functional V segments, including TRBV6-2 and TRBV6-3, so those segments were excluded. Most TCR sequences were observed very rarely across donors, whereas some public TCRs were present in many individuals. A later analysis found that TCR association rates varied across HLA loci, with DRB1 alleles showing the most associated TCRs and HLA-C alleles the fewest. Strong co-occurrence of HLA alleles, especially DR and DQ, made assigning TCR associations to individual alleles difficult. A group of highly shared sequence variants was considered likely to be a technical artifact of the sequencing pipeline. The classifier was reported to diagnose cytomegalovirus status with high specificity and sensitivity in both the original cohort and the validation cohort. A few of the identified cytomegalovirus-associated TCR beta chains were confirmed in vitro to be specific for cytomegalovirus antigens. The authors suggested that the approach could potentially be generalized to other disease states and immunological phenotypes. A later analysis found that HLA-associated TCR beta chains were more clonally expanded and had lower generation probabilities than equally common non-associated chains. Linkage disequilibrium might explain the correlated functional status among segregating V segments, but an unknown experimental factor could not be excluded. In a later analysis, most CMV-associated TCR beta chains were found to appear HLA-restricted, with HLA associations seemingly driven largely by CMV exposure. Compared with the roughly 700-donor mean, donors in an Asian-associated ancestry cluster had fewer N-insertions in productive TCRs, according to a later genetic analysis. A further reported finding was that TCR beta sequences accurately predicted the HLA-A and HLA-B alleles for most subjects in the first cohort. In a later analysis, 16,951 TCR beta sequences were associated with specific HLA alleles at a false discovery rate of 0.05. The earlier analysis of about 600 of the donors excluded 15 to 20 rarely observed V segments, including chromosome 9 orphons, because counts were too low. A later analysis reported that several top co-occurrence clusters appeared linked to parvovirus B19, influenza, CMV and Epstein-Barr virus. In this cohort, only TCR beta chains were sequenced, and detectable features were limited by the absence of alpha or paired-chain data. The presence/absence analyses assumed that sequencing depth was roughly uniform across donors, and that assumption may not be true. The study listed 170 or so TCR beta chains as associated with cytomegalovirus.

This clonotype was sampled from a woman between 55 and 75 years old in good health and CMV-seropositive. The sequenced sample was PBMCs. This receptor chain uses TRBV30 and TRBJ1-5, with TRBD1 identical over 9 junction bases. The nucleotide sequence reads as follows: TGTGCCGCCCGGACAGGGGTTGGCCAGCCCCAGCATTTT. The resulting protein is CAARTGVGQPQHF.